This entry describes one T cell receptor (beta chain). This sample stems from a study of control samples from healthy donors and cancer patients. Here immunoSEQ multiplex PCR was the method, and the copy in TCRdb shows in-frame clones only, minus some. The listing records approximately 190,000 clones. Germline V CDR1 and CDR2: SGHRS, YFSETQ. V lost 3 bases to trimming and J lost 2 bases, with 10 bases between them. The CDR3 has 14 amino acids. This sequence originates from a woman aged 30 to 39 in good health. Sequencing was done on a sample of blood. V usage is TRBV5-1 and J usage is TRBJ2-3; D might be TRBD1 or TRBD2, each matching 5 bases. CDR3 in amino acids: CASSSGGYTDTQYF. CDR3 sequence (DNA): TGCGCCAGCAGCTCTGGGGGATACACAGATACGCAGTATTTT.